The following is a T cell receptor beta chain sequence with its context. Its matching antigen is unknown. This entry is derived from a study of T cell responses to AZD1222 COVID-19 vaccine. Trimming took 5 bases from V and 7 from J, leaving 20 bases between them. From germline, CDR1 is LNHDA and CDR2 SQIVND (reference sequence). There are 15 residues in the CDR3. Some clones are missing from TCRdb's copy, which holds only in-frame ones; the method was immunoSEQ multiplex PCR. The table lists roughly 110,000 clones, about four fifths of them singletons, with under 10% in the top ten. Study-wide points: Donor demographics were predominantly white British with a female majority; clonal diversity may be underestimated.

The chain employs TRBV19 and TRBJ1-1; D is possibly TRBD1 (6 bases). This receptor was obtained from an adult in good health. The specimen was peripheral blood, collected on day 0 of AZD1222 vaccination. CDR3 in DNA: TGTGCCAGTAGTGTTTCTCAGGGGACCCTCGGTGAAGCTTTCTTT. Its protein is CASSVSQGTLGEAFF.